A selection of T cell receptor beta chains follows, all from one sample in a study of Ad26.COV2.S vaccination and SARS-CoV-2 variants. The method was immunoSEQ multiplex PCR; TCRdb's version includes in-frame clones alone and lacks a portion of them. The repertoire has about 460,000 clones, about 89% of them found once; the top ten carry 1.7%. The starting material was peripheral blood, obtained in a trial of Ad26.COV2.S vaccine versus placebo. These receptors were collected from a person between 18 and 59 years old who received the Ad26.COV2.S COVID-19 vaccine or a placebo. The CDR3 runs from the conserved cysteine through the conserved F or W. Fields, in order: D gene, J gene, V gene, clone size, CDR3 protein, CDR3 DNA. The D gene is left open where the match is weak. For some rows the clone size is stated as once, few or many, or as a class when expanded; others skip it.

d_call: .; j_call: TRBJ1-2; v_call: TRBV11-2; clone_size: .; cdr3_aa: CASSSTRGRVANYGYTF; cdr3_nt: TGTGCCAGCAGCTCGACGCGGGGGAGGGTAGCTAACTATGGCTACACCTTC
d_call: TRBD1; j_call: TRBJ1-3; v_call: TRBV18; clone_size: .; cdr3_aa: CASSLGQGRTGNTIYF; cdr3_nt: TGTGCCAGCTCACTAGGACAGGGGAGGACTGGAAACACCATATATTTT
d_call: TRBD1; j_call: TRBJ1-1; v_call: TRBV10-2; clone_size: .; cdr3_aa: CASSEVNRGNTEAFF; cdr3_nt: TGCGCCAGCAGTGAGGTAAACAGGGGGAACACTGAAGCTTTCTTT
d_call: TRBD1; j_call: TRBJ2-7; v_call: TRBV6-5; clone_size: .; cdr3_aa: CASSYSNEQGEQYF; cdr3_nt: TGTGCCAGCAGTTACTCCAACGAACAGGGGGAGCAGTACTTC
d_call: .; j_call: TRBJ1-1; v_call: TRBV15; clone_size: .; cdr3_aa: CATSGGTNTEAFF; cdr3_nt: TGTGCCACCAGCGGGGGAACTAACACTGAAGCTTTCTTT
d_call: .; j_call: TRBJ2-2; v_call: TRBV11-2; clone_size: .; cdr3_aa: CASSLDLGRGREAGELFF; cdr3_nt: TGTGCCAGCAGCTTAGATCTAGGCCGTGGCAGGGAGGCCGGGGAGCTGTTTTTT
d_call: .; j_call: TRBJ2-5; v_call: TRBV7-2; clone_size: .; cdr3_aa: CASSQGGTQYF; cdr3_nt: TGTGCCAGCAGCCAAGGGGGGACCCAGTACTTC
d_call: .; j_call: TRBJ1-2; v_call: TRBV6-5; clone_size: .; cdr3_aa: CASSNLRRYQDGYTF; cdr3_nt: TGTGCCAGCAGTAACCTGAGACGGTACCAGGATGGCTACACCTTC
d_call: .; j_call: TRBJ1-1; v_call: TRBV28; clone_size: .; cdr3_aa: CASSLTQGSGTEAFF; cdr3_nt: TGTGCCAGCAGTCTAACACAGGGATCGGGCACTGAAGCTTTCTTT
d_call: .; j_call: TRBJ1-1; v_call: TRBV3-1/TRBV3-2; clone_size: .; cdr3_aa: CASSQPGDRAFF; cdr3_nt: TGTGCCAGCAGCCAACCCGGAGATCGAGCTTTCTTT
d_call: TRBD1; j_call: TRBJ2-1; v_call: TRBV28; clone_size: .; cdr3_aa: CASSLRPTGVNEQFF; cdr3_nt: TGTGCCAGCAGTCTCCGCCCGACAGGGGTAAATGAGCAGTTCTTC
d_call: .; j_call: TRBJ1-2; v_call: TRBV6-5; clone_size: .; cdr3_aa: CASSRTVVSNYGYTF; cdr3_nt: TGTGCCAGCAGCCGTACCGTGGTATCTAACTATGGCTACACCTTC
d_call: .; j_call: TRBJ1-1; v_call: TRBV27; clone_size: .; cdr3_aa: CASSQIAGRRNTEAFF; cdr3_nt: TGTGCCAGCAGCCAAATTGCGGGACGGCGGAACACTGAAGCTTTCTTT
d_call: TRBD2; j_call: TRBJ2-1; v_call: TRBV6-1; clone_size: .; cdr3_aa: CASSGLAGGSYNEQFF; cdr3_nt: TGTGCCAGCAGTGGACTAGCGGGAGGGTCTTACAATGAGCAGTTCTTC
d_call: .; j_call: TRBJ2-5; v_call: TRBV18; clone_size: .; cdr3_aa: CASSPRAVGETQYF; cdr3_nt: TGTGCCAGCTCACCCCGGGCCGTGGGGGAGACCCAGTACTTC
d_call: .; j_call: TRBJ2-2; v_call: TRBV18; clone_size: .; cdr3_aa: CASSQLETGELFF; cdr3_nt: TGTGCCAGCTCACAACTGGAGACCGGGGAGCTGTTTTTT
d_call: .; j_call: TRBJ1-1; v_call: TRBV12-3/TRBV12-4; clone_size: .; cdr3_aa: CASSEIMNTEAFF; cdr3_nt: TGTGCCAGCAGTGAAATAATGAACACTGAAGCTTTCTTT
d_call: .; j_call: TRBJ2-2; v_call: TRBV5-1; clone_size: .; cdr3_aa: CASSLSTPNTGELFF; cdr3_nt: TGCGCCAGCAGCTTGAGTACTCCTAACACCGGGGAGCTGTTTTTT
d_call: .; j_call: TRBJ2-7; v_call: TRBV6-5; clone_size: .; cdr3_aa: CASSYSGIGQYF; cdr3_nt: TGTGCCAGCAGTTACTCGGGTATAGGGCAGTACTTC
d_call: TRBD2; j_call: TRBJ2-2; v_call: TRBV5-6; clone_size: .; cdr3_aa: CASSLGPLFRGGDTGELFF; cdr3_nt: TGTGCCAGCAGCTTGGGACCCCTTTTTCGGGGGGGGGACACCGGGGAGCTGTTTTTT
d_call: .; j_call: TRBJ1-5; v_call: TRBV6-2/TRBV6-3; clone_size: .; cdr3_aa: CASSYSIARARAQPQHF; cdr3_nt: TGTGCCAGCAGTTACTCGATTGCGAGGGCGCGGGCTCAGCCCCAGCATTTT
d_call: .; j_call: TRBJ1-1; v_call: TRBV7-9; clone_size: .; cdr3_aa: CASSRGVPGSNTEAFF; cdr3_nt: TGTGCCAGCAGCAGAGGAGTACCAGGATCGAACACTGAAGCTTTCTTT
d_call: .; j_call: TRBJ2-3; v_call: TRBV4-3; clone_size: .; cdr3_aa: CASSQGVGSGTDTQYF; cdr3_nt: TGCGCCAGCAGCCAAGGGGTGGGTTCTGGTACAGATACGCAGTATTTT
d_call: .; j_call: TRBJ1-2; v_call: TRBV7-9; clone_size: few; cdr3_aa: CASSSPHPRNYGYTF; cdr3_nt: TGTGCCAGCAGCTCCCCCCACCCCAGGAACTATGGCTACACCTTC
d_call: .; j_call: TRBJ2-2; v_call: TRBV5-6; clone_size: once; cdr3_aa: CASSLVAGELFF; cdr3_nt: TGTGCCAGCAGCCTAGTTGCCGGGGAGCTGTTTTTT
d_call: TRBD2; j_call: TRBJ2-7; v_call: TRBV5-1; clone_size: .; cdr3_aa: CASSYPTSGSNYEQYF; cdr3_nt: TGCGCCAGCAGCTACCCCACTAGCGGTTCTAACTACGAGCAGTACTTC
d_call: .; j_call: TRBJ2-2; v_call: TRBV30; clone_size: .; cdr3_aa: CAWSPGAGELFF; cdr3_nt: TGTGCCTGGAGTCCGGGGGCCGGGGAGCTGTTTTTT
d_call: .; j_call: TRBJ1-2; v_call: TRBV19; clone_size: .; cdr3_aa: CASSIAGAEGYTF; cdr3_nt: TGTGCCAGTAGTATAGCAGGGGCCGAGGGCTACACCTTC
d_call: TRBD1; j_call: TRBJ1-2; v_call: TRBV6-2/TRBV6-3; clone_size: .; cdr3_aa: CASSYSMGPGTAINYGYTF; cdr3_nt: TGTGCCAGCAGTTACTCGATGGGCCCCGGGACAGCCATCAACTATGGCTACACCTTC
d_call: TRBD1; j_call: TRBJ1-6; v_call: TRBV7-4; clone_size: few; cdr3_aa: CASSKPLDRGESPLHF; cdr3_nt: TGTGCCAGCAGCAAACCCCTCGACAGGGGGGAGTCACCCCTCCACTTT
d_call: TRBD1; j_call: TRBJ1-2; v_call: TRBV19; clone_size: .; cdr3_aa: CARRGGQGEVNGGYTF; cdr3_nt: TGTGCCAGGCGGGGGGGACAGGGAGAGGTGAATGGAGGCTACACCTTC
d_call: TRBD1; j_call: TRBJ1-1; v_call: TRBV11-2; clone_size: .; cdr3_aa: CASSFPGTVNTEAFF; cdr3_nt: TGTGCCAGCAGCTTCCCCGGGACAGTAAACACTGAAGCTTTCTTT
d_call: .; j_call: TRBJ1-6; v_call: TRBV27; clone_size: .; cdr3_aa: CASSDLWGTYNSPLHF; cdr3_nt: TGTGCCAGCAGTGACCTCTGGGGCACCTATAATTCACCCCTCCACTTT
d_call: .; j_call: TRBJ1-1; v_call: TRBV5-1; clone_size: .; cdr3_aa: CASSLVTNTEAFF; cdr3_nt: TGCGCCAGCAGCTTGGTTACGAACACTGAAGCTTTCTTT
d_call: .; j_call: TRBJ1-6; v_call: TRBV29-1; clone_size: once; cdr3_aa: CSVPIRRTASGFNSPLHF; cdr3_nt: TGCAGCGTTCCAATCCGAAGGACAGCTTCGGGGTTTAATTCACCCCTCCACTTT
d_call: TRBD2; j_call: TRBJ2-5; v_call: TRBV7-9; clone_size: .; cdr3_aa: CASSSISIAGGPRETQYF; cdr3_nt: TGTGCCAGCAGCTCGATTAGCATAGCGGGGGGGCCTCGAGAGACCCAGTACTTC
d_call: .; j_call: TRBJ2-7; v_call: TRBV7-2; clone_size: .; cdr3_aa: CASSLGVGLRQYF; cdr3_nt: TGTGCCAGCAGCTTAGGGGTAGGGTTACGGCAGTACTTC
d_call: .; j_call: TRBJ2-2; v_call: TRBV2; clone_size: .; cdr3_aa: CASRGPLNTGELFF; cdr3_nt: TGTGCCAGCAGGGGCCCGCTGAACACCGGGGAGCTGTTTTTT
d_call: .; j_call: TRBJ2-1; v_call: TRBV4-1; clone_size: .; cdr3_aa: CASSRSLGESNNEQFF; cdr3_nt: TGCGCCAGCAGCCGCAGCTTGGGGGAATCGAACAATGAGCAGTTCTTC
d_call: TRBD2; j_call: TRBJ2-3; v_call: TRBV7-9; clone_size: .; cdr3_aa: CASSRLAGAASTDTQYF; cdr3_nt: TGTGCCAGCAGCCGACTAGCGGGGGCAGCTAGCACAGATACGCAGTATTTT
d_call: .; j_call: TRBJ1-6; v_call: TRBV27; clone_size: .; cdr3_aa: CASSQGFGDSPLHF; cdr3_nt: TGTGCCAGCAGCCAGGGCTTCGGCGATTCACCCCTCCACTTT
d_call: .; j_call: TRBJ1-1; v_call: TRBV27; clone_size: .; cdr3_aa: CASSLDRIKAEAFF; cdr3_nt: TGTGCCAGCAGTCTTGATAGGATAAAGGCTGAAGCTTTCTTT
d_call: TRBD2; j_call: TRBJ2-2; v_call: TRBV30; clone_size: .; cdr3_aa: CAWMREVSAGELFF; cdr3_nt: TGTGCCTGGATGCGGGAGGTTTCCGCCGGGGAGCTGTTTTTT
d_call: .; j_call: TRBJ2-4; v_call: TRBV2; clone_size: .; cdr3_aa: CASSGIAVAPKNIQYF; cdr3_nt: TGTGCCAGCAGTGGAATCGCCGTCGCCCCGAAAAACATTCAGTACTTC
d_call: .; j_call: TRBJ2-2; v_call: TRBV7-3; clone_size: .; cdr3_aa: CASGSGNGELFF; cdr3_nt: TGTGCCAGCGGGTCGGGTAACGGGGAGCTGTTTTTT
d_call: .; j_call: TRBJ1-5; v_call: TRBV12-3/TRBV12-4; clone_size: .; cdr3_aa: CASSPGGGQPQHF; cdr3_nt: TGTGCCAGCAGTCCGGGGGGCGGGCAGCCCCAGCATTTT
d_call: TRBD1; j_call: TRBJ2-1; v_call: TRBV6-1; clone_size: .; cdr3_aa: CASSEAQTGAYNEQFF; cdr3_nt: TGTGCCAGCAGTGAAGCCCAGACAGGGGCCTACAATGAGCAGTTCTTC
d_call: .; j_call: TRBJ2-7; v_call: TRBV6-5; clone_size: .; cdr3_aa: CASRGSNSYEQYF; cdr3_nt: TGTGCCAGCAGGGGGTCCAACTCCTACGAGCAGTACTTC